Shown below are 20 T cell receptor beta chains from a single sample sequenced in a study of response to subunit inactivated influenza vaccine listed by TCRdb under 2018. The protocol used for the library was RT-PCR. Sequencing took place on an Illumina HiSeq 2500. The raw public reads went through TCRdb reprocessing: fastp at Q25, MiXCR clone calling, in-frame beta chains kept. When rows share a CDR3 protein, they turn into one entry using the most common DNA and genes. In all, the sample holds some 500,000 distinct CDR3 sequences, and more than 15% of those were seen once. Together, the top ten hold 2.5% to 3.5% of the sample. The sequencing here drew on CD4+ T cells sorted from PBMCs, taken less than 25 months after vaccination. All receptors derive from a man aged 50 to 69 who received an inactivated influenza vaccine. Donor details come from another sample of the same person, matched by shared clones.

This clonotype showed up just a few times. V and J are TRBV14 and TRBJ2-5; D possibly corresponds to TRBD1 (6 bases). V was clipped by 3 bases and J by 7 bases, with 12 bases between them. CDR1 SGHDN and CDR2 FVKESK come from the germline V gene. The CDR3 is 13 residues long. CDR3 region: CASSHTGSGTQYF. CDR3 coding DNA: TGTGCCAGCAGCCACACAGGGTCTGGGACCCAGTACTTC.

The table lists this clonotype with a few counts. The CDR3 DNA sequence: TGTGCCAGCAGCAAAATGACCCCGGGAGGTTCACCCCTCCACTTT. It encodes CASSKMTPGGSPLHF. The chain carries TRBV21-1 and TRBJ1-6; the DNA was not used to check the table's D call, TRBD1. TRBV21-1 is a pseudogene. CDR3 length: 15 amino acids.

This clonotype occurred a few times. The chain employs TRBV20-1 and TRBJ2-5; D is undetermined. This CDR3 contains 12 residues. In germline, CDR1 is DFQATT, CDR2 SNEGSKA (reference sequence). The V gene lost 2 bases and the J gene lost 0 bases, with 4 bases spanning the gap. The CDR3 DNA reads as TGCAGTGCTAGAAAGGACCAAGAGACCCAGTACTTC. It is translated as CSARKDQETQYF.

V is TRBV7-9 and J is TRBJ1-1, with 9 positions matching TRBD1. In germline, CDR1 is SEHNR, CDR2 FQNEAQ (reference sequence). The CDR3 has 15 amino acids. The junction had 7 bases not matched to a gene; V was cut back by 6 bases and J by 2 bases. This CDR3 reads CASRIDRGVNTEAFF. In DNA form, the CDR3 reads TGTGCCAGCAGAATTGACAGGGGGGTAAACACTGAAGCTTTCTTT. Full variable domain (outside the CDR3, taken from reference TRBV7-9 and TRBJ1-1): DTGVSQNPRHKITKRGQNVTFRCDPISEHNRLYWYRQTLGQGPEFLTYFQNEAQLEKSRLLSDRFSAERPKGSFSTLEIQRTEQGDSAMYLCASRIDRGVNTEAFFGQGTRLTVV.

The chain joins TRBV5-1 to TRBJ2-3, with TRBD1 as a possible D gene (6 bases). Germline CDR1 and CDR2: SGHRS and YFSETQ. Between the trimmed V and J ends, which lost 7 bases and 0 bases, there was a span of 12 bases. CDR3 length: 14 residues. CDR3 nucleotides: TGCGCCAGCTTCTTAGGACAGAGCACAGATACGCAGTATTTT. Protein: CASFLGQSTDTQYF.

This clonotype was picked up a small number of times. The genes are TRBV18 and TRBJ2-1, with 8 nucleotides matching TRBD2. The CDR3 length is 16 residues. CDR1 is KGHSH and CDR2 is LQKENI in the germline V gene. V lost 4 bases and J lost 9; bases outside the gene matches: 14. CDR3 region: CASSLYEGTRGFEQFF. CDR3 nucleotide sequence: TGTGCCAGCTCACTCTACGAAGGGACTAGAGGTTTTGAGCAGTTCTTC.

CDR3 amino acids: CASSYLQRYTGPVPGANVLTF. CDR3 nucleotides: TGTGCCAGCAGTTACCTCCAAAGGTATACTGGTCCGGTTCCTGGGGCCAACGTCCTGACTTTC. The chain carries TRBV6-2 or TRBV6-3 and TRBJ2-6; no clear D gene. Trimming cost V 2 bases and J 2 bases, with 25 bases left between them. The CDR3 covers 21 residues. Germline CDR1 reads MNHEY; CDR2 reads SVGEGT.

This clonotype was seen a handful of times. The CDR3 here is CASRMDRVSGELFF. The CDR3 bases are TGTGCCAGCAGGATGGACAGGGTCTCTGGGGAGCTGTTTTTT. This chain links TRBV12-3 or TRBV12-4 with TRBJ2-2; 8 bases agree with TRBD1. J gave up 8 bases and V 6 bases, and 8 bases lay outside the gene matches. The CDR3 spans 14 residues.

The chain links TRBV20-1 to TRBJ2-1; 7 bases agree with TRBD1. The CDR3 totals 14 residues. Germline CDR1 and CDR2: DFQATT and SNEGSKA (reference sequence). V was pared by 5 bases and J by 4 bases, with 8 bases of the junction left unmatched. CDR3 coding DNA: TGCAGTGCTCTTACAGGGGCCCTTTACAATGAGCAGTTCTTC. Its protein product is CSALTGALYNEQFF.

This sequence joins TRBV12-3 or TRBV12-4 and TRBJ1-1, with D unclear. V was clipped by 5 bases and J by 1 base, with 14 bases between them. The CDR3 has 15 residues. Here the CDR3 DNA reads TGTGCCAGCAGTCCTATAGGGTCTAGGAACACTGAAGCTTTCTTT. Translating gives CASSPIGSRNTEAFF.

The table lists this clonotype with many counts. This chain joins TRBV4-1 and TRBJ2-1; TRBD2 aligns across 9 bases. The CDR3 runs to 16 residues. The germline gives CDR1 MGHRA, CDR2 YSYEKL. V gave up 3 bases and J gave up 4 bases; unmatched junction bases: 7. The CDR3 is CASSQDSGGAYNEQFF. In DNA form, the CDR3 reads TGCGCCAGCAGCCAGGATAGCGGGGGAGCTTACAATGAGCAGTTCTTC.

The rearrangement links TRBV5-6 to TRBJ2-3, with 8 bases lining up with TRBD1. In germline, CDR1 is SGHDT, CDR2 YYEEEE. The CDR3 covers 16 residues. The V and J ends lost 3 bases and 4 bases, in that order; junction bases with no gene match: 10. CDR3 region: CASSSIRNRGADTQYF. The DNA for the CDR3 is TGTGCCAGCAGCTCGATACGAAACAGGGGGGCAGATACGCAGTATTTT.

This clonotype was seen ten or more times. The chain is built from TRBV7-6 and TRBJ2-1; TRBD1 matches 8 bases. The V segment lost 1 base and the J segment 6 bases; nucleotides outside the gene matches: 14. Germline V CDR1 and CDR2: SGHVS, FNYEAQ. The CDR3 covers 18 residues. This CDR3 is CASSLVSIGQGALNEQFF. In DNA, the CDR3 is TGTGCCAGCAGCTTAGTAAGCATAGGGCAGGGGGCGCTCAATGAGCAGTTCTTC.

The J gene is TRBJ2-1, the V gene TRBV12-3 or TRBV12-4; 15 bases line up with TRBD2. The length of the CDR3 is 15 residues. Trimming removed 7 bases from V and 9 bases from J; junction bases left unmatched: 7. The CDR3 protein is CASTLGLAGGGEQFF. Here the CDR3 DNA reads TGTGCCAGCACTCTGGGACTAGCGGGGGGAGGTGAGCAGTTCTTC.

This clonotype was recorded many times. The chain combines TRBV5-1 with TRBJ2-7, with TRBD2 matching 9 bases. This CDR3 comprises 15 residues. Germline loops: CDR1 SGHRS, CDR2 YFSETQ. With V trimmed by 4 bases and J by 3 bases, 8 bases remained unmatched. CDR3 amino acids: CASSDSGSQYYEQYF. CDR3 DNA: TGCGCCAGCAGCGATAGCGGGAGTCAGTACTACGAGCAGTACTTC.

The V call is TRBV20-1, the J call TRBJ2-7; D is unresolved. CDR3 length: 14 residues. V was pared by 6 bases and J by 3 bases, with 18 bases between. Germline V gene sequence: CDR1 DFQATT, CDR2 SNEGSKA (reference sequence). The CDR3 nucleotides are TGCAGTGCGCTTCCTCTTGGACGAAACTACGAGCAGTACTTC. This codes for CSALPLGRNYEQYF.

This clonotype was recorded a few times. The chain couples TRBV28 to TRBJ1-2; D gene uncertain. Trimming removed 8 bases at V and 6 bases at J, with 10 bases between. This CDR3 has 11 residues. Germline values: CDR1 MDHEN, CDR2 SYDVKM. The CDR3: CASSGTDGYTF. In DNA, the CDR3 is TGTGCCAGCTCTGGAACGGATGGCTACACCTTC.

This clonotype was counted only a few times. The genes are TRBV4-1 and TRBJ1-6; D uncertain. The V end lost 4 bases, the J end lost 8 bases, and 15 bases lay between the germline ends. Germline V gene lookup returns CDR1 MGHRA and CDR2 YSYEKL. The CDR3 is 15 residues long. The CDR3 reads CASSRSDKTDSPLHF. CDR3 DNA: TGCGCCAGCAGCCGATCAGACAAAACCGATTCACCCCTCCACTTT.

This clonotype was seen a few times. The genes are TRBV4-1 and TRBJ2-7; 9 nucleotides line up with TRBD2. The germline V gene encodes CDR1 MGHRA and CDR2 YSYEKL. V shed 3 bases, J shed 5 bases, and the junction held 11 bases outside the gene matches. The CDR3 contains 16 residues. The CDR3 is CASSQVGAGGRDEQYF. In nucleotides, the CDR3 is TGCGCCAGCAGCCAGGTAGGGGCGGGGGGGCGAGACGAGCAGTACTTC.

This clonotype has a count of ten or more. This chain links TRBV4-2 with TRBJ2-1; D remains ambiguous. This CDR3 has 15 residues. Germline loops: CDR1 LGHNA, CDR2 YNFKEQ. V was shortened by 0 bases and J by 5 bases, with 11 bases between the two germline ends. The CDR3 sequence: CASSQDTKRNNEQFF. Here the CDR3 DNA reads TGTGCCAGCAGCCAAGATACGAAGAGGAACAATGAGCAGTTCTTC.